This is a list of T cell receptor beta chains from one sample in a study of blood T cell repertoires in COVID-19. This table comes from immunoSEQ multiplex PCR, and its TCRdb copy is limited to in-frame clones, with some not included. The table lists some 150,000 clones, around nine tenths of them singletons. The sequenced sample was peripheral blood. The receptors come from a woman in her fifties or sixties with active or convalescent COVID-19. Each CDR3 is given with its conserved first and last residue. A D gene is named only where the DNA matches it firmly. The size of a clone is reported for some rows only, either as once, few or many, or as a class for expanded clones.

>TRBD1|few|TRBV18|TRBJ1-2
CASSPRDSSYGYTF
TGTGCCAGCTCACCCAGGGACAGTTCTTATGGCTACACCTTC
>TRBD1|.|TRBV7-9|TRBJ1-5
CASSLDRTNQPQHF
TGTGCCAGCAGCTTGGACAGGACGAATCAGCCCCAGCATTTT
>.|.|TRBV5-5|TRBJ1-3
CASSRRFDSSSGNTIYF
TGTGCCAGCAGCCGACGATTTGACAGCAGCTCTGGAAACACCATATATTTT
>.|.|TRBV24-1|TRBJ1-6
CATSDFPGDSSNSPLHF
TGTGCCACCAGTGATTTTCCGGGAGACAGCTCAAATTCACCCCTCCACTTT
>.|.|TRBV4-3|TRBJ1-2
CASSQEFYQGDGYTF
TGCGCCAGCAGCCAAGAATTCTATCAAGGGGATGGCTACACCTTC
>.|.|TRBV25-1|TRBJ2-5
CASSELRPKETQYF
TGTGCCAGCAGTGAATTGAGGCCCAAAGAGACCCAGTACTTC
>.|.|TRBV5-5|TRBJ2-5
CASSQRQNQETQYF
TGTGCCAGCAGCCAACGACAGAACCAAGAGACCCAGTACTTC
>.|.|TRBV7-6|TRBJ2-5
CASSHIQETQYF
TGTGCCAGCAGCCACATCCAAGAGACCCAGTACTTC
>.|few|TRBV4-1|TRBJ1-5
CASSQSPGLSGQPQHF
TGCGCCAGCAGCCAAAGCCCCGGTCTGTCGGGACAGCCCCAGCATTTT
>TRBD1|.|TRBV28|TRBJ2-5
CASSSYTPGQKRGTQYF
TGTGCCAGCAGTTCTTACACGCCGGGACAGAAAAGAGGGACCCAGTACTTC
>.|.|TRBV18|TRBJ1-4
CASSPRSQGSNEKLFF
TGTGCCAGCTCACCACGGTCTCAGGGATCTAATGAAAAACTGTTTTTT
>.|.|TRBV7-2|TRBJ1-4
CASSFGFATNEKLFF
TGTGCCAGCAGCTTCGGGTTCGCAACTAATGAAAAACTGTTTTTT
>TRBD1|once|TRBV28|TRBJ1-5
CASREGAGQPQHF
TGTGCCAGCAGGGAGGGGGCCGGTCAGCCCCAGCATTTT
>.|.|TRBV7-9|TRBJ1-4
CASSLRLIQGLNEKLFF
TGTGCCAGCAGCCTCAGACTCATTCAGGGCCTGAATGAAAAACTGTTTTTT
>TRBD2|.|TRBV18|TRBJ2-1
CASSPNGRASYNEQFF
TGTGCCAGCTCACCGAACGGGAGGGCCTCCTACAATGAGCAGTTCTTC
>TRBD2|.|TRBV7-9|TRBJ2-3
CASSGQRGVLTDTQYF
TGTGCCAGCAGCGGGCAGCGGGGGGTGCTCACAGATACGCAGTATTTT
>.|.|TRBV11-2|TRBJ1-1
CASSGGSVNTEAFF
TGTGCCAGCAGCGGCGGGTCGGTGAACACTGAAGCTTTCTTT
>.|.|TRBV9|TRBJ2-7
CASSVLGTATYEQYF
TGTGCCAGCAGCGTACTGGGGACTGCCACCTACGAGCAGTACTTC
>.|once|TRBV7-9|TRBJ1-5
CASSISGIQPQHF
TGTGCCAGCAGCATCTCAGGGATCCAGCCCCAGCATTTT
>.|few|TRBV6-5|TRBJ2-5
CARTAQETQYF
TGTGCCAGGACAGCCCAAGAGACCCAGTACTTC
>.|.|TRBV4-3|TRBJ2-2
CASSQDRGTANTGELFF
TGCGCCAGCAGCCAAGACCGGGGGACGGCGAACACCGGGGAGCTGTTTTTT
>TRBD1|.|TRBV28|TRBJ2-7
CASCSAGTGTYEQYF
TGTGCCAGCTGTTCTGCCGGGACAGGGACCTACGAGCAGTACTTC
>.|few|TRBV4-2|TRBJ1-1
CASSQEGVTEAFF
TGTGCCAGCAGCCAAGAAGGAGTTACTGAAGCTTTCTTT
>.|few|TRBV18|TRBJ1-3
CASSPLTDRAGNTIYF
TGTGCCAGCTCACCATTGACGGACAGAGCCGGAAACACCATATATTTT
>.|.|TRBV30|TRBJ1-1
CAWSGGGGEAFF
TGTGCCTGGAGTGGAGGGGGGGGCGAAGCTTTCTTT
>TRBD2|.|TRBV18|TRBJ2-7
CASSRTSGRSGHEQYF
TGTGCCAGCTCACGGACTAGCGGGAGGTCCGGCCACGAGCAGTACTTC
>.|.|TRBV6-5|TRBJ1-1
CASSRGVNTEAFF
TGTGCCAGCAGCCGCGGCGTGAACACTGAAGCTTTCTTT
>.|.|TRBV28|TRBJ2-6
CASGRIWGSGANVLTF
TGTGCCAGCGGGAGGATTTGGGGCTCTGGGGCCAACGTCCTGACTTTC
>.|once|TRBV28|TRBJ1-1
CASSFLLLLTQNTEAFF
TGTGCCAGCAGTTTTCTACTTCTACTAACACAGAACACTGAAGCTTTCTTT
>TRBD2|.|TRBV27|TRBJ2-7
CASRISAGRPYEQYF
TGTGCCAGCAGGATCTCAGCGGGAAGGCCCTACGAGCAGTACTTC
>TRBD1|once|TRBV24-1|TRBJ2-6
CATSDWDSSGANVLTF
TGTGCCACCAGTGACTGGGACAGCTCTGGGGCCAACGTCCTGACTTTC
>.|.|TRBV7-2|TRBJ2-2
CASSSRQGGGATGELFF
TGTGCCAGCAGCTCCAGACAGGGAGGTGGAGCCACCGGGGAGCTGTTTTTT
>.|few|TRBV28|TRBJ1-4
CASRTPTNEKLFF
TGTGCCAGCCGTACACCAACTAATGAAAAACTGTTTTTT
>.|.|TRBV6-1|TRBJ2-3
CASSEAGGTDTQYF
TGTGCCAGCAGTGAAGCGGGAGGCACAGATACGCAGTATTTT
>.|.|TRBV14|TRBJ2-7
CASSQLFHYEQYF
TGTGCCAGCAGCCAATTGTTCCACTACGAGCAGTACTTC
>.|once|TRBV30|TRBJ2-7
CAWSLTGWSEQYF
TGTGCCTGGAGTCTAACAGGGTGGAGCGAGCAGTACTTC
>.|.|TRBV29-1|TRBJ1-1
CSVEGDTGLTEAFF
TGCAGCGTTGAGGGGGATACAGGGTTGACTGAAGCTTTCTTT
>TRBD1|.|TRBV4-2|TRBJ1-2
CASSQDRQGARGYTF
TGTGCCAGCAGCCAAGATCGACAGGGGGCGCGGGGCTACACCTTC
>.|.|TRBV4-1|TRBJ2-1
CASSQARGAWNEQFF
TGCGCCAGCAGCCAAGCCCGGGGTGCTTGGAATGAGCAGTTCTTC
>.|.|TRBV7-8|TRBJ1-1
CASSLGHLISGNTEAFF
TGTGCCAGCAGCCTGGGACACCTTATTTCGGGGAACACTGAAGCTTTCTTT
>TRBD1|few|TRBV4-2|TRBJ2-5
CASSQKGQIGETQYF
TGTGCCAGCAGCCAAAAGGGACAGATAGGAGAGACCCAGTACTTC
>TRBD1|.|TRBV6-5|TRBJ1-2
CASSRTGAYGYTF
TGTGCCAGCAGCCGAACAGGGGCCTATGGCTACACCTTC